This TCR beta chain was sequenced during a study of blood T cell repertoires in COVID-19. About the research overall: The analysed material was cDNA or gDNA that came from T cells, B-cell-depleted T cells, or PBMCs.

After removal of 5 bases from V and 3 bases from J, the junction contained 6 bases not matched to a gene. CDR1 SNHLY and CDR2 FYNNEI come from the germline V gene. The CDR3 is made up of 15 amino acids. Sequencing was performed with immunoSEQ multiplex PCR; in TCRdb, only in-frame clones are kept and a portion is missing. This sample has 350,000 to 450,000 clones, with nearly 90% found just once. This clone was counted only a few times. Participants, roughly 18 to 90 years old, spanned some 23 US areas. Self-reported history from a screening survey and questionnaire set each donor's cohort. Recovered Cohort 3 donors showed two negative PCRs, clearance, or symptom resolution.

The receptor comes from a woman younger than 45 who had recovered from COVID-19. Source material: PBMCs or T cells enriched from blood (not recorded which). V usage is TRBV2 and J usage is TRBJ1-4, with 7 bases lining up with TRBD1. For the CDR3, the DNA is TGTGCCAGCAGTTCCCAACAGGGGCCTAATGAAAAACTGTTTTTT. Amino acids: CASSSQQGPNEKLFF.